The next 4 T cell receptor beta chains were all read from a single sample in a study of blood T cell repertoires in COVID-19. Some clones are missing from TCRdb's copy, which holds only in-frame ones; the method was immunoSEQ multiplex PCR. The table includes around 170,000 clones, over 90% detected once. Sequenced sample: peripheral blood. The receptor source for this set is a man aged 45-60 years with acute or convalescent COVID-19.

The chain recombines TRBV4-1 with TRBJ2-6; no firm D call. Trimming stripped 4 bases from V and 0 bases from J, with 7 bases between. The CDR3 is 15 amino acids. Looked up from germline, CDR1 is MGHRA and CDR2 is YSYEKL. The CDR3 protein is CASSPYTSGANVLTF. Here the CDR3 DNA reads TGCGCCAGCAGCCCGTACACCTCTGGGGCCAACGTCCTGACTTTC.

The rearrangement joins TRBV28 to TRBJ1-4; 10 positions agree with TRBD1. The CDR3 spans 14 residues. Germline V lookup: CDR1 MDHEN, CDR2 SYDVKM. V dropped 6 bases and J dropped 7; count of bases not matched to a gene: 5. Here the CDR3 reads CASSKGTGVEKLFF. The CDR3 DNA reads as TGTGCCAGCAGCAAAGGGACAGGGGTTGAAAAACTGTTTTTT. Full variable domain (remainder filled in from reference TRBV28 and TRBJ1-4): DVKVTQSSRYLVKRTGEKVFLECVQDMDHENMFWYRQDPGLGLRLIYFSYDVKMKEKGDIPEGYSVSREKKERFSLILESASTNQTSMYLCASSKGTGVEKLFFGSGTQLSVL.

The chain couples TRBV7-2 to TRBJ1-1; the D is unclear. Germline V gene lookup returns CDR1 SGHTA and CDR2 FQGNSA. V lost 5 bases and J 0 bases, leaving 4 bases between the germline ends. The CDR3 loop spans 12 amino acids. CDR3 loop: CASSPVNTEAFF. The CDR3 DNA reads as TGTGCCAGCAGCCCCGTGAACACTGAAGCTTTCTTT.

This chain joins TRBV5-5 and TRBJ2-7, with a tentative D call TRBD2 (5 bases). V lost 4 bases, J lost 3 bases, and 20 bases lay in between. The CDR3 totals 16 residues. CDR1 SGHKS and CDR2 YYEKEE come from the germline V gene (reference sequence). CDR3 sequence reads: CASSRKLVREDYEQYF. The CDR3 bases are TGTGCCAGCAGCCGAAAATTAGTCCGGGAAGACTACGAGCAGTACTTC.